This T cell receptor (beta chain) was found in a study of post-analysis software for immune sequencing data. Study-level results: About five TRBV segments were more frequent in patients than controls; TRBV5-6, TRBV5-1 and TRBV20-1 belonged to this group. Controls' normalized Chao1 diversity significantly exceeded that of multiple sclerosis patients. Co-batched samples clustered tightly together by F measure.

Unique molecular identifiers had been added to the TCR beta cDNA libraries. TCRdb re-called the PCR reads through MiXCR, storing one row per CDR3 protein. The sample has approximately 690,000 distinct CDR3 sequences, 59% seen once. Details on this clonotype: Its cognate antigen is unknown.

V gave up 2 bases and J gave up 5 bases, with 12 bases separating them. This CDR3 is built from 14 residues. CDR1 LNHNV and CDR2 YYDKDF come from the germline V gene (reference sequence). This TCR was recovered from a girl aged 2-10 years with multiple sclerosis. The chain employs TRBV15 and TRBJ2-5; D is perhaps TRBD1 or TRBD2 (5 bases each). The specimen sequenced was blood. CDR3 DNA: TGTGCCACCAGCAGACATCTCGAGGGGGAGACCCAGTACTTC. As protein: CATSRHLEGETQYF. The whole variable domain, filled in from reference TRBV15 and TRBJ2-5, reads DAMVIQNPRYQVTQFGKPVTLSCSQTLNHNVMYWYQQKSSQAPKLLFHYYDKDFNNEADTPDNFQSRRPNTSFCFLDIRSPGLGDTAMYLCATSRHLEGETQYFGPGTRLLVL.